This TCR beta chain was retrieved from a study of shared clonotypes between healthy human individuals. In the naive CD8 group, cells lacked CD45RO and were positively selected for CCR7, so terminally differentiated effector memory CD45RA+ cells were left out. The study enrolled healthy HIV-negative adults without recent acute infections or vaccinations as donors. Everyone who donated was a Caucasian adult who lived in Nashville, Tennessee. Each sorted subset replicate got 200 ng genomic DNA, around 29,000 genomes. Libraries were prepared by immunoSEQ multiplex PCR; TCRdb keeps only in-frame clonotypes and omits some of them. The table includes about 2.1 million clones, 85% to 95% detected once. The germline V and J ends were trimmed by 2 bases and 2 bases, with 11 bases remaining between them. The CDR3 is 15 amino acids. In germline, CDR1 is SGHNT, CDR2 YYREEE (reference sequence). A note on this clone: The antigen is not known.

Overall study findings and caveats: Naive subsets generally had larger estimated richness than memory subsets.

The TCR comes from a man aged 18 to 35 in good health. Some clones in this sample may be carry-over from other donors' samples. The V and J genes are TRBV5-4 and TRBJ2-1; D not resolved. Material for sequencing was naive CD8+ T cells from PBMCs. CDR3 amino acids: CASSFYRSPYNEQFF. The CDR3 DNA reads TGTGCCAGCAGCTTTTACAGAAGCCCCTACAATGAGCAGTTCTTC.